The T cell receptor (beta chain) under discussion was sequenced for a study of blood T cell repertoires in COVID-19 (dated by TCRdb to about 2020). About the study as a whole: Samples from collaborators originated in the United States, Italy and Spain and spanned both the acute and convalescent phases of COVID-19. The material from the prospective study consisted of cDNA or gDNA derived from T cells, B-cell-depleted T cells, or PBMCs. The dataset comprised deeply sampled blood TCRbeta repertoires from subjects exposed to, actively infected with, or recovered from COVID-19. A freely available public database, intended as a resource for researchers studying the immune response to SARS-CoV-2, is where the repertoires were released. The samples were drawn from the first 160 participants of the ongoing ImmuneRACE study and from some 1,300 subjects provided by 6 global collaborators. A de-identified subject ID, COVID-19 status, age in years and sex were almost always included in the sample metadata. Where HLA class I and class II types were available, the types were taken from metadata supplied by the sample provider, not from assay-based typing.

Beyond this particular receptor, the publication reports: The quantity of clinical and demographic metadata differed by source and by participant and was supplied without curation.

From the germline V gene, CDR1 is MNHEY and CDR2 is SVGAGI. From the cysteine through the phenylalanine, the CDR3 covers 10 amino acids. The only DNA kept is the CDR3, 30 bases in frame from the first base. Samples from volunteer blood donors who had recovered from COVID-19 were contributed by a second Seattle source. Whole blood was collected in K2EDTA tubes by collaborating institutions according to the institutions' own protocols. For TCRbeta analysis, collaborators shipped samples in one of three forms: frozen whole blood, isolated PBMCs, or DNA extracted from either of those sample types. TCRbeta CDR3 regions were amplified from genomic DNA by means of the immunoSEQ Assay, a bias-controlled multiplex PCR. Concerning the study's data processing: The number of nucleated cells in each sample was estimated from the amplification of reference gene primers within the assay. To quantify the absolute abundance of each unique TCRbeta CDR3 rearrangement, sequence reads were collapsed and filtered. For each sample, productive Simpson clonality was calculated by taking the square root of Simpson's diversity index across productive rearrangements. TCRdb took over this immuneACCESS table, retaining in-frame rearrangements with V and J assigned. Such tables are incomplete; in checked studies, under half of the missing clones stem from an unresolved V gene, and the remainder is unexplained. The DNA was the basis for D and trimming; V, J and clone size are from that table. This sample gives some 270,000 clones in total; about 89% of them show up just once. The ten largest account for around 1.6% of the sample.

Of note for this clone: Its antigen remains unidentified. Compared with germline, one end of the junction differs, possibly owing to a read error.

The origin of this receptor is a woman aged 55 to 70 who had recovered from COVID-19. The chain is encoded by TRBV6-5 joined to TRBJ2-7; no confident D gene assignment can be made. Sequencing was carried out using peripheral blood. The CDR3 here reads CASSSHEQYF. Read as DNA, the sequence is TGTGCCAGCAGCTCCCACGAGCAGTACTTC.